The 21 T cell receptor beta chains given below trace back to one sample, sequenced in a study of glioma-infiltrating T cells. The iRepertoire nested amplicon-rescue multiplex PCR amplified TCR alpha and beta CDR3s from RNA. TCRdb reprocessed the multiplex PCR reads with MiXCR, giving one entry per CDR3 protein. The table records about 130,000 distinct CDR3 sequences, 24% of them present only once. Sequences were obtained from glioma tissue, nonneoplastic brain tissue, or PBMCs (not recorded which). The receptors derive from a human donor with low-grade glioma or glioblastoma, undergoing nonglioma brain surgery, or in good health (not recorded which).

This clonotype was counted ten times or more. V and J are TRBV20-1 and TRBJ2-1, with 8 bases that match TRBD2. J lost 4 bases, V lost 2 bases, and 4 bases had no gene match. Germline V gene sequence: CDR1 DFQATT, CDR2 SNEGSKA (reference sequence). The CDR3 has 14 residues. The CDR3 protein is CSARYSGGYNEQFF. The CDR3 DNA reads TGCAGTGCTAGATACAGCGGGGGTTACAATGAGCAGTTCTTC.

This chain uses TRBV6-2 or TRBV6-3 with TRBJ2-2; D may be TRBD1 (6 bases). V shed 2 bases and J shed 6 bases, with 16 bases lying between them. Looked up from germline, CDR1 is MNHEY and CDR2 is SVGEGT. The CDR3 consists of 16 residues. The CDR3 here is CASSYPDGQFAGELFF. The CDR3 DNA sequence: TGTGCCAGCAGTTACCCCGACGGACAGTTCGCCGGGGAGCTGTTTTTT.

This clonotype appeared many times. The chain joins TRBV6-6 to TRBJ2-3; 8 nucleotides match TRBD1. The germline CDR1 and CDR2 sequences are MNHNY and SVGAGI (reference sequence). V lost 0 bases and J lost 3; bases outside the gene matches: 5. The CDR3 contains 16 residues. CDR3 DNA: TGTGCCAGCAGTTACTCTCCCGGACAGGGAACAGATACGCAGTATTTT. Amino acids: CASSYSPGQGTDTQYF.

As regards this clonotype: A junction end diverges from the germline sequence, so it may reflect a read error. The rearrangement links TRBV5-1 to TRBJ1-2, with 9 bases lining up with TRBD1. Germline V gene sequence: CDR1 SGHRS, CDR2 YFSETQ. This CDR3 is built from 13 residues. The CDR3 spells CASSLGTGQGWYF. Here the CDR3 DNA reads TGCGCCAGCAGCTTGGGAACGGGACAGGGTTGGTACTTC. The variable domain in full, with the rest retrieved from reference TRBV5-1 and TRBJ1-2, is KAGVTQTPRYLIKTRGQQVTLSCSPISGHRSVSWYQQTPGQGLQFLFEYFSETQRNKGNFPGRFSGRQFSNSRSEMNVSTLELGDSALYLCASSLGTGQGWYFGSGTRLTVV.

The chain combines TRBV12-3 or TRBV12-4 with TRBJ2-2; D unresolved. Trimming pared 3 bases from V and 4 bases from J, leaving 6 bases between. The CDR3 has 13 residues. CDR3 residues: CASSFARTGELFF. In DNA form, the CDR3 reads TGTGCCAGCAGTTTTGCGCGCACCGGGGAGCTGTTTTTT.

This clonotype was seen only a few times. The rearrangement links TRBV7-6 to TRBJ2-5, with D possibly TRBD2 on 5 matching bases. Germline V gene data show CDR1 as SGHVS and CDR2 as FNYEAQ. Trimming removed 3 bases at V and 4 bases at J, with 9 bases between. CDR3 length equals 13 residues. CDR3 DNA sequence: TGTGCCAGCAGCTTTGAGGGTTCAGAGACCCAGTACTTC. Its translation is CASSFEGSETQYF. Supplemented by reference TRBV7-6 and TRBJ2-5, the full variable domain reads GAGVSQSPRYKVTKRGQDVALRCDPISGHVSLYWYRQALGQGPEFLTYFNYEAQQDKSGLPNDRFSAERPEGSISTLTIQRTEQRDSAMYRCASSFEGSETQYFGPGTRLLVL.

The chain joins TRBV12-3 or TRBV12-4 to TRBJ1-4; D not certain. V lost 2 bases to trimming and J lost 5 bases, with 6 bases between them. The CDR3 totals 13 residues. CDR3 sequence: CASSLWANEKLFF. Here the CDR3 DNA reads TGTGCCAGCAGTTTATGGGCCAATGAAAAACTGTTTTTT.

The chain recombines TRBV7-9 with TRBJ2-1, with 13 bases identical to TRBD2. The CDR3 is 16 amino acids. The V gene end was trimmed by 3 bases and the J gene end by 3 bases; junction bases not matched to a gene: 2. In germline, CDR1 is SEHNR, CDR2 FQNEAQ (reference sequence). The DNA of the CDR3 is TGTGCCAGCAGCTTGACTAGCGGGGGGTACTACAATGAGCAGTTCTTC. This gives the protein CASSLTSGGYYNEQFF.

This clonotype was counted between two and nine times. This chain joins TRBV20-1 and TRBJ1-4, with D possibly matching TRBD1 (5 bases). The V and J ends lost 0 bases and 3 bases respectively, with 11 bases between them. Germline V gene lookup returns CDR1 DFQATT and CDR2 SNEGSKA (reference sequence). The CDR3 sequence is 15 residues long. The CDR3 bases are TGCAGTGCTAGAGATAGGGGCACGGCTAATGAAAAACTGTTTTTT. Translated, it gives CSARDRGTANEKLFF.

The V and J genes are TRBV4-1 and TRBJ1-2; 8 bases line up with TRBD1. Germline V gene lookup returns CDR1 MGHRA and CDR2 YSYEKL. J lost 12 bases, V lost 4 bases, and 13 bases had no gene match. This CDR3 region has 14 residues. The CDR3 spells CASSPRDRSVFHTF. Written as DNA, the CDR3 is TGCGCCAGCAGCCCCCGGGACAGGTCCGTTTTCCACACCTTC.

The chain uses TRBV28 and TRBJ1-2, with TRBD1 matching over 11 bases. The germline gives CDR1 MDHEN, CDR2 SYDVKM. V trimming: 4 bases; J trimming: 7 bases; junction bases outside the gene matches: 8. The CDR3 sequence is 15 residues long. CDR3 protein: CASSYGQGAGGGYTF. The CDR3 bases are TGTGCCAGCAGTTACGGACAGGGGGCCGGTGGTGGCTACACCTTC.

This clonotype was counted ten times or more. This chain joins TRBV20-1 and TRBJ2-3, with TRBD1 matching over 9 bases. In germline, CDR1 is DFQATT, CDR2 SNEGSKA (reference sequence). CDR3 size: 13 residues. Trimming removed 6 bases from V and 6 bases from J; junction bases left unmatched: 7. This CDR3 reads CSATDRGEDTQYF. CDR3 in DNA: TGCAGTGCCACGGACAGGGGAGAGGATACGCAGTATTTT.

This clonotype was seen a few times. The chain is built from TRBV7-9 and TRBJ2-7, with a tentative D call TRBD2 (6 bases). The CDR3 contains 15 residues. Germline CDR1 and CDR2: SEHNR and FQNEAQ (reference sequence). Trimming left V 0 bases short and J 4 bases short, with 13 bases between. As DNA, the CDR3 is TGTGCCAGCAGCTTAGCTTTTGGAGGGTTGTACGAGCAGTACGTC. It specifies CASSLAFGGLYEQYV.

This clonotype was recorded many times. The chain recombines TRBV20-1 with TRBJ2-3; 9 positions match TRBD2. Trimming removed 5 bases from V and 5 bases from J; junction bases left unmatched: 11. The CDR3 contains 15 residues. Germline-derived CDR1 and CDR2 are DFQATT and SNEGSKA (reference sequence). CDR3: CSAPLGGGAVDTQYF. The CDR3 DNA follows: TGCAGTGCTCCCCTTGGCGGGGGGGCGGTAGATACGCAGTATTTT.

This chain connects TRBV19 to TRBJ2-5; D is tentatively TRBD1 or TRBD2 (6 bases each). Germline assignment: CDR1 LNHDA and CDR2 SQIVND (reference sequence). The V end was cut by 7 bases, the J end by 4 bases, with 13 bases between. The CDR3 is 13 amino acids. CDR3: CASTSRGLETQYF. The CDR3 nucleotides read TGTGCCAGTACCTCCCGGGGGCTAGAGACCCAGTACTTC.

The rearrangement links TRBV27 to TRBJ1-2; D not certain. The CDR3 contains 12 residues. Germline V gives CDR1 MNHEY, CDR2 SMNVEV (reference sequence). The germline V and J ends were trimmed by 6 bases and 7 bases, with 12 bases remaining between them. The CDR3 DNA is TGTGCCAGCAGCCCGCGGATTTCTGGCTACACCTTC. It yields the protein CASSPRISGYTF.

DNA of the CDR3: TGTGCCAGCAGCTGGCACGGGGGTGGAAATGAGCAGTTCTTC. Amino acid sequence: CASSWHGGGNEQFF. The V gene is TRBV7-9, the J gene TRBJ2-1, with D perhaps TRBD2 (6 bases). Per germline, CDR1 SEHNR and CDR2 FQNEAQ (reference sequence). The CDR3 covers 14 residues. V was shortened by 4 bases and J by 7 bases, with 14 bases between the two germline ends.

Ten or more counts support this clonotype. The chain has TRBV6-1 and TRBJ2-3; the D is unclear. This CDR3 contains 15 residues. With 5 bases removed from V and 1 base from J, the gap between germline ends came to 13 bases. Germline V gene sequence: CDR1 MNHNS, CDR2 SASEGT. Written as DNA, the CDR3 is TGTGCCAGCAGTCCAGACTCCCCAGGCACAGATACGCAGTATTTT. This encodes CASSPDSPGTDTQYF.

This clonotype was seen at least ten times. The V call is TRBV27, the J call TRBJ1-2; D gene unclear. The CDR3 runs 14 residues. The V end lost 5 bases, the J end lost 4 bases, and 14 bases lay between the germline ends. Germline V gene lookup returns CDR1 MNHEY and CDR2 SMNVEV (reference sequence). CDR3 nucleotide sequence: TGTGCCAGCAGTGAAGGACCTTTTCGCTATGGCTACACCTTC. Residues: CASSEGPFRYGYTF.

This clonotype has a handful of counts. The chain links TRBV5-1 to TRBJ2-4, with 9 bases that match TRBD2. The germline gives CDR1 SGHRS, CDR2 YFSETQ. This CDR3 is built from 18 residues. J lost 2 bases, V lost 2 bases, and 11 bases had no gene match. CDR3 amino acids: CASSFQRGDEGTKNIQYF. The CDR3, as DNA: TGCGCCAGCAGCTTCCAGCGGGGGGACGAGGGAACCAAAAACATTCAGTACTTC.

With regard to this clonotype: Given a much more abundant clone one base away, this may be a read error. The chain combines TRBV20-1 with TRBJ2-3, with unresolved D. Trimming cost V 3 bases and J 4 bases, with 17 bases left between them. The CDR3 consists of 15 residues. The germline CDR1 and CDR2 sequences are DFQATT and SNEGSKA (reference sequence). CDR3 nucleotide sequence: TGCAGTGCTAGCAATAGGGTAGTTGGCTCAGATACGCAGTATTTT. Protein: CSASNRVVGSDTQYF.